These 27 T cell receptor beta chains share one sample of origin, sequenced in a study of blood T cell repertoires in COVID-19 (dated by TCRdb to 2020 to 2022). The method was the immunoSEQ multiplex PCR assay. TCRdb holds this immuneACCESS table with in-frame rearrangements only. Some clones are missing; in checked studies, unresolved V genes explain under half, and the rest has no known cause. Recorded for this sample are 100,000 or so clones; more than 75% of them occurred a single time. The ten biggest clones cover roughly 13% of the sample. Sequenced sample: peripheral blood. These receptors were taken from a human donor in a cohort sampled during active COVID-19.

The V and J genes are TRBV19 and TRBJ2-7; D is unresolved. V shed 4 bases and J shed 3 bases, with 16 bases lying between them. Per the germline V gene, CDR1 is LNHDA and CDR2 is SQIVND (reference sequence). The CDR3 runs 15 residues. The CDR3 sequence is CASSTLEGGNYEQYF. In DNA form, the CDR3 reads TGTGCCAGTAGTACCCTGGAAGGCGGAAACTACGAGCAGTACTTC.

Here the CDR3 reads CASSSTGGTEAFF. The CDR3 DNA sequence: TGTGCCAGCAGTTCGACAGGGGGCACTGAAGCTTTCTTT. The chain uses TRBV6-2 or TRBV6-3 and TRBJ1-1, with 9 positions matching TRBD1. Germline assignment: CDR1 MNHEY and CDR2 SVGEGT. The CDR3 has 13 residues. Losses at the gene ends were 4 bases for V and 4 bases for J; bases not matched to a gene: 1.

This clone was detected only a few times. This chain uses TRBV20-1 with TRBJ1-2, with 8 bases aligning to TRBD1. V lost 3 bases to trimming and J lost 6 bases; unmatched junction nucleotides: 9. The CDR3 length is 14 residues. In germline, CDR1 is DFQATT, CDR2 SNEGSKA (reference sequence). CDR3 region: CSASTRGRLDGYTF. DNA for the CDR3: TGCAGTGCTAGTACCAGGGGGCGTCTCGATGGCTACACCTTC.

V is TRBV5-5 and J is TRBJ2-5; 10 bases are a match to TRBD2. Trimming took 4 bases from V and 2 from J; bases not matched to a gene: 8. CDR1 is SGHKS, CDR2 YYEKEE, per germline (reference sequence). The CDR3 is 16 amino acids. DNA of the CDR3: TGTGCCAGCAGCCCCCCCAGCGGGGGGGTTCAAGAGACCCAGTACTTC. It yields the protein CASSPPSGGVQETQYF.

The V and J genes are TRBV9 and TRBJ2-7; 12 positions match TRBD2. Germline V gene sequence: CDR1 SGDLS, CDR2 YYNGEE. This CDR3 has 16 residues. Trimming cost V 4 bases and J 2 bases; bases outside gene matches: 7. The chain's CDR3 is CASSPLAGGRPYEQYF. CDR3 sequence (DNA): TGTGCCAGCAGCCCGCTAGCGGGAGGGCGTCCCTACGAGCAGTACTTC. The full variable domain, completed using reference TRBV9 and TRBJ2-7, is DSGVTQTPKHLITATGQRVTLRCSPRSGDLSVYWYQQSLDQGLQFLIQYYNGEERAKGNILERFSAQQFPDLHSELNLSSLELGDSALYFCASSPLAGGRPYEQYFGPGTRLTVT.

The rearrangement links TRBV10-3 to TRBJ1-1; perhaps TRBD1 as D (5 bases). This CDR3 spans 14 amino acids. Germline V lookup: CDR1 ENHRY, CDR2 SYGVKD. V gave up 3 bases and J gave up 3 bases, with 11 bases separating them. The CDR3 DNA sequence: TGTGCCATCAGTGAACGCGGGGGGGACACTGAAGCTTTCTTT. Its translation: CAISERGGDTEAFF.

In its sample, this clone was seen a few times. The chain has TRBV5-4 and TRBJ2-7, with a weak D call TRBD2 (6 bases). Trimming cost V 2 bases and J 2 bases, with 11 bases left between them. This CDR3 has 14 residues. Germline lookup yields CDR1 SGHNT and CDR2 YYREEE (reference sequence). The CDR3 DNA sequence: TGTGCCAGCAGCTTTGGGGGGAACCCCTACGAGCAGTACTTC. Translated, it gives CASSFGGNPYEQYF.

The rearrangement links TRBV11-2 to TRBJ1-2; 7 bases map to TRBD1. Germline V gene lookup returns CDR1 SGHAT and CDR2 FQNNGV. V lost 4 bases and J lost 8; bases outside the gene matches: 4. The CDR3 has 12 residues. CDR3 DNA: TGTGCCAGCAGCTCTAACAGGGGAGGCTACACCTTC. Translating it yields CASSSNRGGYTF.

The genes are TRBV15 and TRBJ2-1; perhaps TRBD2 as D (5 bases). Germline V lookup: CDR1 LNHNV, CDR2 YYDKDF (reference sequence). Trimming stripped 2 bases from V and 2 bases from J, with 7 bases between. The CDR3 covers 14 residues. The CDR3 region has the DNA TGTGCCACCAGCAGATCCGGGACCTACAATGAGCAGTTCTTC. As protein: CATSRSGTYNEQFF.

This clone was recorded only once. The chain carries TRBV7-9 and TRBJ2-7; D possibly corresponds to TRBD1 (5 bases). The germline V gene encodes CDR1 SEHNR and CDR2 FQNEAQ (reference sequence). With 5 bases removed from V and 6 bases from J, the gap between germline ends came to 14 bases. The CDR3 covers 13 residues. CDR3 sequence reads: CASSVTSGIEQYF. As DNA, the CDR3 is TGTGCCAGCAGCGTAACCTCAGGGATCGAGCAGTACTTC.

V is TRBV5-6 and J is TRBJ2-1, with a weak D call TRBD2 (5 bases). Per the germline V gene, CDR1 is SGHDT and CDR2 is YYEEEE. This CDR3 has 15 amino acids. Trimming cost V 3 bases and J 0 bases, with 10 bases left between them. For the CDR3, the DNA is TGTGCCAGCAGCTCGACGCGGGTCTCCTACAATGAGCAGTTCTTC. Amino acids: CASSSTRVSYNEQFF.

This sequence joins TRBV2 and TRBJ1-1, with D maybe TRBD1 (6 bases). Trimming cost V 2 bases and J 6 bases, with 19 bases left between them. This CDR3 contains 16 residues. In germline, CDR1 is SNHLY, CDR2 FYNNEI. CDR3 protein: CASSEIQGPLKPEAFF. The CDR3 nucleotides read TGTGCCAGCAGTGAAATCCAGGGGCCGTTGAAACCTGAAGCTTTCTTT.

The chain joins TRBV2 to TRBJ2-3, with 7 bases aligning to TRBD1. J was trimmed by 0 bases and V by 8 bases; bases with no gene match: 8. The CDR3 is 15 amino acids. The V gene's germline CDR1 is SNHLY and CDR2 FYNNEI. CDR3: CASQRQGSSTDTQYF. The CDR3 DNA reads TGTGCCAGCCAAAGACAGGGCTCTAGCACAGATACGCAGTATTTT.

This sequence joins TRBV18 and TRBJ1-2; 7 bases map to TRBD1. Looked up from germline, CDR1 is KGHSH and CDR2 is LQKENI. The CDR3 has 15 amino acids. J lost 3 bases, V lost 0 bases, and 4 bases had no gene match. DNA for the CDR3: TGTGCCAGCTCACCACCGACAGGGTGGGACTATGGCTACACCTTC. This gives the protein CASSPPTGWDYGYTF.

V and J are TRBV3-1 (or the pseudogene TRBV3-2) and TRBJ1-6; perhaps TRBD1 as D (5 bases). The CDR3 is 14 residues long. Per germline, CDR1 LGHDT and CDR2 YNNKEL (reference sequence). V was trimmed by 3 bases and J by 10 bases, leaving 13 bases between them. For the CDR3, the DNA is TGTGCCAGCAGCCACGGGGGATGGAGATCACCCCTCCACTTT. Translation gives CASSHGGWRSPLHF.

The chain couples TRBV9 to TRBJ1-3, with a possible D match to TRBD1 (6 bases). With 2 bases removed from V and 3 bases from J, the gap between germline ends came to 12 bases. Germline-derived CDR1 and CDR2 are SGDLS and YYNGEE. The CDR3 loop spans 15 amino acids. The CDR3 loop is CASSVGGALGNTIYF. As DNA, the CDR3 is TGTGCCAGCAGCGTCGGGGGGGCGCTTGGAAACACCATATATTTT.

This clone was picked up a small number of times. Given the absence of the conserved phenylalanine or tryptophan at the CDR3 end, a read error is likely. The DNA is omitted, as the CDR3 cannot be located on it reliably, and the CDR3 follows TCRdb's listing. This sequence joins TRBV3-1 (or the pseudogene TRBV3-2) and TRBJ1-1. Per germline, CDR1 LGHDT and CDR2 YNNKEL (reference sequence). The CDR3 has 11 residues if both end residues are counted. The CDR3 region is CASSRRKGVSG.

CDR3 sequence (DNA): TGTGCCAGCACCGTGGGACTAGCGGGGACCGGGGAGCTGTTTTTT. It codes for CASTVGLAGTGELFF. This rearrangement joins TRBV7-8 to TRBJ2-2, with 13 positions matching TRBD2. J gave up 5 bases and V 7 bases, and 4 bases lay outside the gene matches. Germline-derived CDR1 and CDR2 are SGHVS and FQNEAQ. The CDR3 covers 15 residues.

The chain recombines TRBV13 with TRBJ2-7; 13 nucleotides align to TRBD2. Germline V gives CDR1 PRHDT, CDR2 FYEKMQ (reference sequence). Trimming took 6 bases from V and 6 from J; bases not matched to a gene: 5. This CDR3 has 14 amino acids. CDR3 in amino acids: CASRRTSGSSEQYF. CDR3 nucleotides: TGTGCCAGCAGACGGACTAGCGGGAGTAGCGAGCAGTACTTC.

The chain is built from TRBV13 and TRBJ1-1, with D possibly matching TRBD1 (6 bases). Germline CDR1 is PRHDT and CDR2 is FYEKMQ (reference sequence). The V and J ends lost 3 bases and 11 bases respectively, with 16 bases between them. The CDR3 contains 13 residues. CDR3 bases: TGTGCCAGCAGCTTTCGGCAGGGGAGTGTGGCTTTCTTT. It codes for CASSFRQGSVAFF.

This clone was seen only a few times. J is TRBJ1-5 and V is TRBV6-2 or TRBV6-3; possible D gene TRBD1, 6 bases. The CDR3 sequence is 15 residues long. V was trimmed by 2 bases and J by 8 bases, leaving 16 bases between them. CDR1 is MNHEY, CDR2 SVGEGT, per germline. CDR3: CASSYRTVPTEPQHF. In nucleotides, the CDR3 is TGTGCCAGCAGTTACCGGACAGTCCCTACCGAGCCCCAGCATTTT.

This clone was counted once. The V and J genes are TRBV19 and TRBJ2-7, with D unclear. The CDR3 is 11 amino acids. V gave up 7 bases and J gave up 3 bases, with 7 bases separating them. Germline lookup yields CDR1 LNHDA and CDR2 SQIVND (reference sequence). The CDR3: CASIRGYEQYF. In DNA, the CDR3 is TGTGCCAGTATTCGAGGCTACGAGCAGTACTTC. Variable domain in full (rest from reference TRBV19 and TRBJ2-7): DGGITQSPKYLFRKEGQNVTLSCEQNLNHDAMYWYRQDPGQGLRLIYYSQIVNDFQKGDIAEGYSVSREKKESFPLTVTSAQKNPTAFYLCASIRGYEQYFGPGTRLTVT.

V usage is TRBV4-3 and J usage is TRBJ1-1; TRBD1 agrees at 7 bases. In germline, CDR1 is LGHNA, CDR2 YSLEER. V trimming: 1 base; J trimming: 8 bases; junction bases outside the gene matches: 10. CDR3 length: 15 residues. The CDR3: CASSQVGSGQPEAFF. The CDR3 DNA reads TGCGCCAGCAGCCAAGTAGGCTCGGGACAGCCAGAAGCTTTCTTT.

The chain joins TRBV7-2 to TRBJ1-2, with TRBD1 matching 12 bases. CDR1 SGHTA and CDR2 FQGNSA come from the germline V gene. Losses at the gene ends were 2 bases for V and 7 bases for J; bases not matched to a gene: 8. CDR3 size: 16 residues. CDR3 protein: CASSLQGQGAGRGYTF. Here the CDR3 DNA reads TGTGCCAGCAGCTTACAGGGACAGGGGGCCGGCCGTGGCTACACCTTC.

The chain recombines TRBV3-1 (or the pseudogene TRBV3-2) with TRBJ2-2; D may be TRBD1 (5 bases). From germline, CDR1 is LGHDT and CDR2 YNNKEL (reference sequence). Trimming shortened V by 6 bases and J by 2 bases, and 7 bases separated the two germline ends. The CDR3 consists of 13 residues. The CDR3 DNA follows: TGTGCCAGCAGGACAGCCAACACCGGGGAGCTGTTTTTT. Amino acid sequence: CASRTANTGELFF.

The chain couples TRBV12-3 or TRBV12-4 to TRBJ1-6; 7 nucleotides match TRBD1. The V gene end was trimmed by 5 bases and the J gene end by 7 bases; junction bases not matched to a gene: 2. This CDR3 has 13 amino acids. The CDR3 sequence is CASSATGNSPLHF. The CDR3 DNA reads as TGTGCCAGCAGTGCGACAGGGAATTCACCCCTCCACTTT.

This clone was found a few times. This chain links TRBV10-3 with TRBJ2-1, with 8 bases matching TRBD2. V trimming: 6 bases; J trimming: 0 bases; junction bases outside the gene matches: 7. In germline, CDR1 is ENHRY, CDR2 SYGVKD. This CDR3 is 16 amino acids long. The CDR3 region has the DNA TGTGCCATCAGCGAGACTAGCGCTGACTCCTACAATGAGCAGTTCTTC. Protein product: CAISETSADSYNEQFF.